This T cell receptor (beta chain) originates from a study of T cell clonotyping in hematopoietic cell transplantation. As for this clone: The antigen is unknown.

Trimming stripped 2 bases from V and 7 bases from J, with 12 bases between. The CDR3 contains 14 residues. CDR1 MGHRA and CDR2 YSYEKL come from the germline V gene. Findings and caveats of the study: Higher Inverse Simpson Index values in graft donor and pretransplant recipient predicted broader posttransplant TCR diversity.

The repertoire was sequenced with immunoSEQ multiplex PCR; TCRdb's copy has only in-frame clones and lacks some. This repertoire shows over 8,000 clones, roughly 87% found once; its top ten account for about 15%. Indicated time point: recipient sample about 28 days before transplant, after cytoreduction. This chain connects TRBV4-1 to TRBJ2-1; TRBD2 might be the D (6 bases). The sample here was peripheral blood mononuclear cells, taken before stem cell transplant. The origin of this receptor is a woman between 45 and 65 years old with chronic myeloid leukemia. Some clones in this sample may be carry-over from other donors' samples. CDR3 residues: CASSQRWRENEQFF. CDR3 nucleotide sequence: TGCGCCAGCAGCCAACGGTGGCGGGAAAATGAGCAGTTCTTC.